The rows below give T cell receptor beta chains drawn from one sample of a study of blood T cell repertoires in COVID-19. Some clones are missing from TCRdb's copy, which holds only in-frame ones; the method was immunoSEQ multiplex PCR. There are about 140,000 clones in the sample; around 88% occur only once, and about 1.5% lies in the top ten. The sequenced sample was peripheral blood. Receptor source: a woman aged 55-70 years with acute or convalescent COVID-19. CDR3s include the opening cysteine and the closing phenylalanine or tryptophan. Each record gives: CDR3 protein, clone size, V gene, J gene, D gene. D genes are given only for firm matches. Rows give clone size only sometimes, using once, few, many, or a class for an expanded clone.

CSVTRQGAIYGYTF	.	TRBV29-1	TRBJ1-2	TRBD1
CASSGIGGENQPQHF	once	TRBV9	TRBJ1-5	.
CASSLFPGQGGQPQHF	.	TRBV28	TRBJ1-5	TRBD1
CASSLGQAAHEQYF	.	TRBV7-9	TRBJ2-7	.
CASRGVHSRQTRTYEQYF	few	TRBV19	TRBJ2-7	.
CAWSPPDRLNYGYTF	.	TRBV30	TRBJ1-2	TRBD1
CASSRGMNTEAFF	.	TRBV5-1	TRBJ1-1	.
CASRIDAAYGYTF	.	TRBV28	TRBJ1-2	.
CASSPPGQYGYTF	.	TRBV18	TRBJ1-2	.
CASSPTGVRGEKLFF	once	TRBV28	TRBJ1-4	TRBD1
CASSAQGYEQYF	.	TRBV19	TRBJ2-7	.
CASSSPLKGPLNTEAFF	few	TRBV7-2	TRBJ1-1	.
CASSLAGRHSGNTIYF	.	TRBV7-6	TRBJ1-3	.
CASSLGTAGSYEQYF	.	TRBV7-8	TRBJ2-7	.
CATTDLNTGELFF	.	TRBV6-5	TRBJ2-2	.
CASSPQAGGPKNIQYF	.	TRBV19	TRBJ2-4	TRBD2
CASSVMEGLAADTQYF	.	TRBV9	TRBJ2-3	TRBD2
CASTTSEGRAFF	.	TRBV27	TRBJ1-1	.
CASRSSGGAETQYF	.	TRBV28	TRBJ2-5	TRBD2
CASSYYSGRGGAEAFF	.	TRBV6-5	TRBJ1-1	.
CASSQGPPPRYEQYF	.	TRBV4-1	TRBJ2-7	.
CASSQSGQLNQPQHF	.	TRBV4-3	TRBJ1-5	TRBD1
CASNTGTGDNQPQHF	.	TRBV28	TRBJ1-5	TRBD1
CASSPGPAGGNTIYF	.	TRBV7-2	TRBJ1-3	.
CASSLEPGDQPQHF	.	TRBV5-1	TRBJ1-5	.
CASSILSGPGDTQYF	.	TRBV19	TRBJ2-3	.
CASSTGGGETQYF	.	TRBV5-1	TRBJ2-5	TRBD2
CASSLAPATERSYNEQFF	.	TRBV7-2	TRBJ2-1	.
CAWSDLEGSSYNSPLHF	.	TRBV30	TRBJ1-6	.
CASSPTSGGKETQYF	.	TRBV5-4	TRBJ2-5	TRBD2
CASSPFGTGISNQPQHF	.	TRBV7-2	TRBJ1-5	TRBD1
CAISRTSGGENTGELFF	.	TRBV10-3	TRBJ2-2	TRBD2
CASSPRSLMNTEAFF	.	TRBV7-9	TRBJ1-1	.
CASSQKPGAWAFF	.	TRBV3-1/TRBV3-2	TRBJ1-1	.
CASSLSGQGAQPQHF	.	TRBV5-5	TRBJ1-5	TRBD1
CASSPPQGVMVF	.	TRBV19	TRBJ2-1	.
CSVPGSGNTIYF	.	TRBV29-1	TRBJ1-3	.
CASSPRGGSSGNTIYF	.	TRBV7-2	TRBJ1-3	.
CASQSTGGNTEAFF	.	TRBV13	TRBJ1-1	TRBD1
CASSSGVQQTPYEQYF	.	TRBV6-2/TRBV6-3	TRBJ2-7	.
CASSDLGGEAFF	.	TRBV5-1	TRBJ1-1	.
CASSVAPGVTDTQYF	.	TRBV9	TRBJ2-3	.
CASSQGGFGQETQYF	.	TRBV19	TRBJ2-5	.
CASSLLGAMNTEAFF	.	TRBV28	TRBJ1-1	.
CASSWKTGQSNTEAFF	.	TRBV5-1	TRBJ1-1	TRBD1
CASSTGGRYEQYF	.	TRBV6-5	TRBJ2-7	TRBD1
CASSLQGSDTGELFF	.	TRBV5-1	TRBJ2-2	.
CASSPVVSGGAGYNEQFF	.	TRBV9	TRBJ2-1	TRBD2
CASSVGLAGGAPGELFF	.	TRBV9	TRBJ2-2	TRBD2
CRSSREGESGGYTF	.	TRBV29-1	TRBJ1-2	.
CASSLQGIAISPQHF	once	TRBV28	TRBJ1-5	.
CASSQEGRGGGTDTQYF	.	TRBV4-2	TRBJ2-3	TRBD2
CASSQSSGGSTDTQYF	.	TRBV3-1/TRBV3-2	TRBJ2-3	TRBD2
CASSLSGVEQYF	.	TRBV5-5	TRBJ2-7	TRBD2
CSGGTGGTEAFF	.	TRBV29-1	TRBJ1-1	TRBD1